The sequence of this T cell receptor (beta chain) was determined in a study of T-cell reconstitution after alpha-beta-depleted transplantation in children. Preparation of the TCRbeta library was carried out with unique molecular identifiers. One entry per CDR3 protein results from TCRdb running MiXCR on the PCR reads. The sample holds roughly 23,000 distinct CDR3 sequences, roughly a tenth seen once. This clonotype was seen at least ten times. V was pared by 2 bases and J by 7 bases, with 4 bases of the junction left unmatched. This CDR3 is 16 amino acids long. Germline CDR1 and CDR2: SGDLS and YYNGEE.

The rearrangement links TRBV9 to TRBJ2-1, with 15 bases matching TRBD2. Sequences were derived from PBMCs from the stem cell graft donor, sampled from the stem cell graft. The TCR originated in a human donor who donated a stem cell graft to a child with chronic granulomatous disease. The CDR3 is CASSVGTSGGSNEQFF. The CDR3 coding sequence is TGTGCCAGCAGCGTCGGGACTAGCGGGGGGTCGAATGAGCAGTTCTTC.